This entry lists 18 T cell receptor beta chains sequenced from one sample in a study of blood T cells in healthy people across ages. The use of a sample-barcoded 5' primer and a J-beta primer mix characterized a second PCR of roughly 6 to 11 cycles. TCRdb ran MiXCR on the 5' RACE reads and lists one entry per CDR3 protein. The data contain around 990,000 distinct CDR3 sequences, under 40% of them singletons. The sample comprised blood. Every receptor here comes from a young man in good health.

The chain has TRBV20-1 and TRBJ2-5; D gene ambiguous. This CDR3 has 16 residues. The V gene lost 6 bases and the J gene lost 0 bases, with 20 bases spanning the gap. Germline V lookup: CDR1 DFQATT, CDR2 SNEGSKA (reference sequence). The CDR3 is CSAPFGPRLYQETQYF. In DNA, the CDR3 is TGCAGTGCCCCCTTCGGGCCTCGCTTGTACCAAGAGACCCAGTACTTC.

The chain links TRBV14 to TRBJ2-1; 13 positions agree with TRBD2. The CDR3 sequence is 21 residues long. The trim removed 0 bases at V and 7 bases at J, leaving 18 bases unmatched. The germline V gene encodes CDR1 SGHDN and CDR2 FVKESK. In nucleotides, the CDR3 is TGTGCCAGCAGCCAAGACCCCGTGCCGACGGCACCGGGACTAGCGGGGAATGAGCAGTTCTTC. It translates to CASSQDPVPTAPGLAGNEQFF.

This clonotype was observed a few times. The chain uses TRBV6-6 and TRBJ1-2, with a weak D call TRBD1 (6 bases). The V gene's germline CDR1 is MNHNY and CDR2 SVGAGI (reference sequence). There are 15 residues in the CDR3. Between the trimmed V and J ends, which lost 3 bases and 3 bases, there was a span of 14 bases. Written as DNA, the CDR3 is TGTGCCAGCAGTTATTCGAATACAGGGTACTATGGCTACACCTTC. It specifies CASSYSNTGYYGYTF.

This clonotype has just a few counts. The chain employs TRBV7-8 and TRBJ2-3; D is possibly TRBD2 (5 bases). The CDR3 is 19 residues long. CDR1 and CDR2 (germline): SGHVS, FQNEAQ. Trimming shortened V by 0 bases and J by 0 bases, and 19 bases separated the two germline ends. The CDR3 loop is CASSLAAGDYVVSTDTQYF. In DNA form, the CDR3 reads TGTGCCAGCAGCTTAGCGGCAGGAGACTACGTCGTTAGCACAGATACGCAGTATTTT.

This chain joins TRBV9 and TRBJ1-1; the D gene is possibly TRBD1 (5 bases). Trimming stripped 3 bases from V and 1 base from J, with 13 bases between. The germline gives CDR1 SGDLS, CDR2 YYNGEE. This CDR3 comprises 15 residues. CDR3 amino acids: CASSGAGTPNTEAFF. The CDR3 DNA sequence: TGTGCCAGCAGCGGAGCCGGGACTCCGAACACTGAAGCTTTCTTT.

This clonotype was seen more than once but under ten times. The chain combines TRBV12-3 or TRBV12-4 with TRBJ1-4, with D hard to call. The length of the CDR3 is 15 residues. Deletions cut 6 bases from V and 7 bases from J, with 18 bases between. The CDR3 reads CASSPDMGGSEKLFF. Written as DNA, the CDR3 is TGTGCCAGCAGCCCCGACATGGGTGGGAGTGAAAAACTGTTTTTT.

This clonotype was found a few times. The chain uses TRBV5-1 and TRBJ1-2; D is perhaps TRBD1 (6 bases). The germline V and J ends were trimmed by 5 bases and 2 bases, with 16 bases remaining between them. CDR3 length: 15 amino acids. Germline assignment: CDR1 SGHRS and CDR2 YFSETQ. CDR3 in amino acids: CASRDSQTGNYGYTF. CDR3 bases: TGCGCCAGCAGGGACAGTCAAACTGGGAACTATGGCTACACCTTC.

Details on this clonotype: Germline and junction disagree at one end, which may indicate a read error. The V and J genes are TRBV7-2 and TRBJ1-2; tentative D call: TRBD1 (6 bases). Germline V gene lookup returns CDR1 SGHTA and CDR2 FQGNSA. The CDR3 is made up of 13 amino acids. CDR3 sequence (DNA): TGTGCCAGCAGCTCCAACAGGGTGTTTGGCTGCACCTTC. Encoded protein: CASSSNRVFGCTF.

This chain uses TRBV20-1 with TRBJ1-1; D is possibly TRBD1 (6 bases). CDR3 length: 15 amino acids. The V gene lost 6 bases and the J gene lost 3 bases, with 20 bases spanning the gap. The germline CDR1 and CDR2 sequences are DFQATT and SNEGSKA (reference sequence). CDR3 protein: CSAKGWGARDTEAFF. The DNA of the CDR3 is TGCAGTGCCAAAGGTTGGGGGGCGCGGGACACTGAAGCTTTCTTT.

V is TRBV2 and J is TRBJ1-6; no clear D gene. Germline CDR1 reads SNHLY; CDR2 reads FYNNEI. V lost 6 bases, J lost 9 bases, and 18 bases lay in between. This CDR3 region has 15 residues. The CDR3 DNA follows: TGTGCCAGCAGCAGTAAGAGCGCCCCGGGTTCACCCCTCCACTTT. This gives the protein CASSSKSAPGSPLHF.

A few counts support this clonotype. This chain joins TRBV12-3 or TRBV12-4 and TRBJ2-3, with D perhaps TRBD1 (6 bases). Between the trimmed V and J ends, which lost 2 bases and 0 bases, there was a span of 9 bases. This CDR3 has 15 amino acids. The CDR3 coding sequence is TGTGCCAGCAGTTTACAGGGACAAAGCACAGATACGCAGTATTTT. Translated, it gives CASSLQGQSTDTQYF.

J is TRBJ1-2 and V is TRBV7-9, with D uncertain. This CDR3 has 14 residues. Trimming stripped 2 bases from V and 0 bases from J, with 7 bases between. CDR1 is SEHNR and CDR2 is FQNEAQ in the germline V gene (reference sequence). The CDR3 loop is CASSLSTPNYGYTF. DNA for the CDR3: TGTGCCAGCAGCTTATCCACCCCTAACTATGGCTACACCTTC.

V and J are TRBV20-1 and TRBJ1-1; 10 nucleotides match TRBD1. Germline V gene data show CDR1 as DFQATT and CDR2 as SNEGSKA (reference sequence). V shed 0 bases, J shed 2 bases, and the junction held 6 bases outside the gene matches. The CDR3 sequence is 16 residues long. The CDR3 DNA is TGCAGTGCTAGAGAACCGGGACAGGGGCGAAACACTGAAGCTTTCTTT. It specifies CSAREPGQGRNTEAFF.

The rearrangement links TRBV5-6 to TRBJ1-5; the match to TRBD1 covers 9 bases. The CDR3 spans 15 residues. The V gene end was trimmed by 7 bases and the J gene end by 6 bases; junction bases not matched to a gene: 11. Per germline, CDR1 SGHDT and CDR2 YYEEEE. The CDR3 DNA is TGTGCCAGCCAGCTTTGGGACAGGGACACTCAGCCCCAGCATTTT. This gives the protein CASQLWDRDTQPQHF. The full variable domain, in which reference TRBV5-6 and TRBJ1-5 provide the parts outside the CDR3, is DAGVTQSPTHLIKTRGQQVTLRCSPKSGHDTVSWYQQALGQGPQFIFQYYEEEERQRGNFPDRFSGHQFPNYSSELNVNALLLGDSALYLCASQLWDRDTQPQHFGDGTRLSIL.

This clonotype was counted a few times. The chain joins TRBV20-1 to TRBJ2-3; tentatively, D is TRBD2 (6 bases). Looked up from germline, CDR1 is DFQATT and CDR2 is SNEGSKA (reference sequence). The CDR3 has 17 amino acids. Trimming pared 4 bases from V and 2 bases from J, leaving 22 bases between. CDR3 in DNA: TGCAGTGCTAACCCGATTTCTAGCACGGGGGACACAGATACGCAGTATTTT. Residues: CSANPISSTGDTDTQYF.

The chain couples TRBV7-9 to TRBJ1-2; 10 nucleotides line up with TRBD1. Germline assignment: CDR1 SEHNR and CDR2 FQNEAQ (reference sequence). Losses at the gene ends were 0 bases for V and 0 bases for J; bases not matched to a gene: 4. This CDR3 spans 17 amino acids. The CDR3 loop is CASSLADRGETNYGYTF. The CDR3 nucleotides read TGTGCCAGCAGCTTAGCGGACAGGGGGGAGACTAACTATGGCTACACCTTC.

The CDR3 coding sequence is TGCGCCAGCAGCCAAGTTGACGGCCCGGAGAGCAACACCGGGGAGCTGTTTTTT. Translating gives CASSQVDGPESNTGELFF. This chain uses TRBV4-1 with TRBJ2-2; unclear D gene. V was cut by 1 base and J by 2 bases, with 17 bases left in between. CDR3 length: 18 amino acids. CDR1 and CDR2 (germline): MGHRA, YSYEKL.

This clonotype was observed a few times. The CDR3 reads CSAPGEVSNQPQHF. The CDR3 coding sequence is TGCAGTGCCCCCGGAGAGGTTAGCAATCAGCCCCAGCATTTT. This chain connects TRBV20-1 to TRBJ1-5; D is uncertain. The CDR3 sequence is 14 residues long. Germline V gives CDR1 DFQATT, CDR2 SNEGSKA (reference sequence). V was trimmed by 6 bases and J by 0 bases, leaving 12 bases between them.